These T cell receptor beta chains were read from a single sample in a study of T-cell memory formation after mild COVID-19. Using its own MiXCR run on the 5' RACE reads, TCRdb lists one record per CDR3 protein. The repertoire has more than 300,000 distinct CDR3 sequences, roughly an eighth of them found once; the top ten carry approximately 22%. Specimen: PBMCs or a T cell subset sorted from them (not recorded which). The receptors here all came from a man younger than 30 who had mild COVID-19 (a few samples of this study predate the infection). Cell type and time point are not known. Both conserved end residues are part of each CDR3. Fields, in order: V gene, clone size, CDR3 protein. The size field is filled for only some rows; it gives once, few, many or a size class.

TRBV28 | few | CASSQWVGEKRETQYF
TRBV7-9 | few | CASSPKSRVETQYF
TRBV6-5 | few | CASSSNREQYF
TRBV5-1 | few | CASSLVGTSGGTQETQYF
TRBV6-5 | - | CASRGDSPYEQYF
TRBV7-8 | few | CASSLGREGYSPLHF
TRBV12-5 | - | CASAGRVLNTGELFF
TRBV6-5 | few | CASSVRDRGSREQYF
TRBV2 | few | CASSVLGALFF
TRBV24-1 | - | CATSDFQGEAFF
TRBV27 | many | CASSFSGTFYEQYF
TRBV9 | - | CASSVSNPRSYEQYF
TRBV2 | few | CASIKEKGADTQYF
TRBV24-1 | few | CATSDGRNSGANVLTF
TRBV7-8 | - | CASSLGRGLTETQYF
TRBV7-2 | - | CASSLGWDLLGGYTF
TRBV4-1 | - | CASSPKTPKVDEQFF
TRBV12-3/TRBV12-4 | many | CASCLGGSTSPLHF
TRBV5-1 | many | CASSLARSGGLDEQFF
TRBV4-1 | - | CASSQDGRLETQYF
TRBV24-1 | few | CAVSGLDYNEQFF
TRBV6-5 | - | CASRDNISNQPQHF
TRBV5-4 | few | CASNRILAGGLNEQFF
TRBV12-3/TRBV12-4 | - | CASSLIMSGQGARRAFF
TRBV29-1 | - | CSVRTGANEKLFF
TRBV7-9 | few | CASSSTGTTDTEAFF
TRBV7-9 | few | CASSLDGSRPGNEQFF
TRBV20-1 | - | CSALGGAGTEAFF
TRBV7-8 | many | CASSSLQGETQYF
TRBV25-1 | - | CASTPRAGGPAGDTDTQYF
TRBV10-3 | few | CAISEKGDRDTDTQYF
TRBV11-2 | - | CASSEGDRGNQPQHF
TRBV20-1 | few | CSARSPWGGRGTEAFF
TRBV29-1 | few | CSGRQGRNTEAFF
TRBV6-6 | - | CASSYSSSGQGGTSTDTQYF